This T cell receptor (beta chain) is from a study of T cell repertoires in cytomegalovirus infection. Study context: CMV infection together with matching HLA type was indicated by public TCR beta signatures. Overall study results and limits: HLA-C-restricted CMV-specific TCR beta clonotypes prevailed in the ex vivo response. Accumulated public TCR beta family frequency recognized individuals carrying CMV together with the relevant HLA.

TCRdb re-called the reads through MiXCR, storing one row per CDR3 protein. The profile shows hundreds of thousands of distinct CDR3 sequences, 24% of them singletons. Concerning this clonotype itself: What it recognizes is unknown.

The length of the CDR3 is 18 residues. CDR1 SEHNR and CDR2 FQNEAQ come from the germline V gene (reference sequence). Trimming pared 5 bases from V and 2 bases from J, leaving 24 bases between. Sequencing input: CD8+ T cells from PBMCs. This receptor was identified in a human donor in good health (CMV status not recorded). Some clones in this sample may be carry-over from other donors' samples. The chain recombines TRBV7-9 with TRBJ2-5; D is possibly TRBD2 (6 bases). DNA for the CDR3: TGTGCCAGCAGCCCCCGGGAGAGCCAACGGGCCGAACAAGAGACCCAGTACTTC. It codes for CASSPRESQRAEQETQYF.